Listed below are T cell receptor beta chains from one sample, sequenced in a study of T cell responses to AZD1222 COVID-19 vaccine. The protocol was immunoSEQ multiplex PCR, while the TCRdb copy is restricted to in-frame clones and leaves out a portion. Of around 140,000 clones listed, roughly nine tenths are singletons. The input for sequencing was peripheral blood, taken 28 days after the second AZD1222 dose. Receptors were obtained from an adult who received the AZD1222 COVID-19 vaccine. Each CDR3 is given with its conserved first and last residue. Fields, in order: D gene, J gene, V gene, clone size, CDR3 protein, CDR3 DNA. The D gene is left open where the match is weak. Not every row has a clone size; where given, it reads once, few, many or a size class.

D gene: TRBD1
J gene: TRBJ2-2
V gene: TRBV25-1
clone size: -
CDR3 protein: CASSDGDRENTGELFF
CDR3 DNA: TGTGCCAGCAGTGACGGGGACAGGGAGAACACCGGGGAGCTGTTTTTT

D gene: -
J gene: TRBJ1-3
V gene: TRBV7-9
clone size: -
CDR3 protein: CASKQGAGNTIYF
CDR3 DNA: TGTGCCAGCAAACAGGGAGCTGGAAACACCATATATTTT

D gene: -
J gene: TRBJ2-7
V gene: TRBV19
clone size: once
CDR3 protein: CASSMTRGVTYEQYF
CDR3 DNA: TGTGCCAGTAGTATGACTCGCGGGGTTACCTACGAGCAGTACTTC

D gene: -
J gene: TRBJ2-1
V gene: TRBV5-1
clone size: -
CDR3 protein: CASRSGDGDEQFF
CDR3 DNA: TGCGCCAGCCGCTCCGGAGACGGCGATGAGCAGTTCTTC

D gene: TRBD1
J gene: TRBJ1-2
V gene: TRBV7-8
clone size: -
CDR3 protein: CASSLRDRAYGYTF
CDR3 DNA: TGTGCCAGCAGCCTCCGGGACAGGGCCTATGGCTACACCTTC

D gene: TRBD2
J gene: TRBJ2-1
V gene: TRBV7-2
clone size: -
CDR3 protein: CASSPRASGLPSYNEQFF
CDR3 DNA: TGTGCCAGCAGCCCAAGGGCGTCGGGACTACCGTCCTACAATGAGCAGTTCTTC

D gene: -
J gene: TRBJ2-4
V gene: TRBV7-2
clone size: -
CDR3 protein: CASSLAFSGGNIQYF
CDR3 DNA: TGTGCCAGCAGCTTAGCCTTTAGCGGAGGAAACATTCAGTACTTC

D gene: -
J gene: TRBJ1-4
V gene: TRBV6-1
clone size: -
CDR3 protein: CASSEQPNTSTNEKLFF
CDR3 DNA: TGTGCCAGCAGTGAACAGCCTAATACTTCAACTAATGAAAAACTGTTTTTT

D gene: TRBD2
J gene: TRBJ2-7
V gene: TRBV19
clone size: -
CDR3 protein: CASKVTSGTYEQYF
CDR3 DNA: TGTGCCAGTAAAGTGACTAGCGGGACCTACGAGCAGTACTTC

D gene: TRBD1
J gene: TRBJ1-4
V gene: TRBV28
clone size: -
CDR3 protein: CASSFPQGDEKLFF
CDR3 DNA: TGTGCCAGCTCTTTCCCCCAGGGGGATGAAAAACTGTTTTTT

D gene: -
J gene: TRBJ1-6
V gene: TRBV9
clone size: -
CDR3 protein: CASSVAGVSYNSPLHF
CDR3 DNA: TGTGCCAGCAGCGTAGCCGGGGTATCCTATAATTCACCCCTCCACTTT

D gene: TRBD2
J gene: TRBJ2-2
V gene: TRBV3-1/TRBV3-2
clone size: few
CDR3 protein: CASSPTGTSGMGELFF
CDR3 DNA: TGTGCCAGCAGCCCAACCGGGACTAGCGGGATGGGGGAGCTGTTTTTT

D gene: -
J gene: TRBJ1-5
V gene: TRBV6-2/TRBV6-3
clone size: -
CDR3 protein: CASSLIQGFQPQHF
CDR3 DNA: TGTGCCAGCAGCCTGATACAGGGTTTTCAGCCCCAGCATTTT

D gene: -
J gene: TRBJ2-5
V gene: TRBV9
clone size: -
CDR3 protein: CASSVAGAGETQYF
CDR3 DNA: TGTGCCAGCAGCGTAGCGGGAGCAGGCGAGACCCAGTACTTC

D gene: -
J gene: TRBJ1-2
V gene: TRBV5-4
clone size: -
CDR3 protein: CASSLTERGGFGYTF
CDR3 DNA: TGTGCCAGCAGCTTGACCGAGAGGGGCGGCTTTGGCTACACCTTC

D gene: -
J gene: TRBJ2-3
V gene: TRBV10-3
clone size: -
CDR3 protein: CAISEGADTQYF
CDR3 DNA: TGTGCCATCAGTGAGGGGGCAGATACGCAGTATTTT

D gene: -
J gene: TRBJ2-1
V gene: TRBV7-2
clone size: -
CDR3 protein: CASSQNEQSSYNEQFF
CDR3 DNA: TGTGCCAGCAGTCAGAATGAGCAAAGCTCCTACAATGAGCAGTTCTTC

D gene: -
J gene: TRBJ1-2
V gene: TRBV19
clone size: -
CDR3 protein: CASRPLGEGGVYGYTF
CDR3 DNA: TGTGCCAGTAGACCCCTCGGAGAGGGTGGAGTCTATGGCTACACCTTC

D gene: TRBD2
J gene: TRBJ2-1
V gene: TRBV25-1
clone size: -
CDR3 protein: CASSMSGSYNEQFF
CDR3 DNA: TGTGCCAGCAGTATGAGCGGGAGCTACAATGAGCAGTTCTTC

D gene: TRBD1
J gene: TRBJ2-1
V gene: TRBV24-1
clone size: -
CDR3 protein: CATSDRRDRMDNEQFF
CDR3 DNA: TGTGCCACCAGTGATCGCCGGGACAGAATGGACAATGAGCAGTTCTTC

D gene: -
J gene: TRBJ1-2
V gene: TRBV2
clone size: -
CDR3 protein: CASSTKVEKDMTPYGYTF
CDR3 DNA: TGTGCCAGCAGTACAAAGGTTGAAAAAGACATGACACCCTATGGCTACACCTTC

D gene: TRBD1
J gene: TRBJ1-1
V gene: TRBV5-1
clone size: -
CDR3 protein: CASSPQGEVTEAFF
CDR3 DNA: TGCGCCAGCAGCCCTCAGGGGGAAGTCACTGAAGCTTTCTTT

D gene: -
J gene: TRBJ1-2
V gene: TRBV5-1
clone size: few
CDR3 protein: CASSGALDGFNYGYTF
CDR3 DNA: TGCGCCAGCAGCGGGGCCTTGGACGGATTTAACTATGGCTACACCTTC

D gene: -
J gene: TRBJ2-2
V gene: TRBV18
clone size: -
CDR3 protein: CASSTGLYTGELFF
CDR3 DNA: TGTGCCAGCTCCACGGGACTGTACACCGGGGAGCTGTTTTTT

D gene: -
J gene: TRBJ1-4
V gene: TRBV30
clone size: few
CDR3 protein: CAWARRGNEKLFF
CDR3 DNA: TGTGCCTGGGCCCGGAGGGGTAATGAAAAACTGTTTTTT

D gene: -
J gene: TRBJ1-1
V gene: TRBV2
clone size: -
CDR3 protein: CATLWLPNTEAFF
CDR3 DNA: TGTGCCACCCTGTGGTTACCGAACACTGAAGCTTTCTTT

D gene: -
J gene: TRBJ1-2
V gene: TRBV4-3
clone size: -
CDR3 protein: CASSQDLGGEYGYTF
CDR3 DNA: TGCGCCAGCAGCCAAGATCTGGGGGGCGAGTATGGCTACACCTTC

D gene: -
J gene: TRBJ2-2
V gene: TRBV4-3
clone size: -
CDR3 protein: CASSQDSLLARTGELFF
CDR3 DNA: TGCGCCAGCAGCCAAGATAGTCTCTTAGCCCGCACCGGGGAGCTGTTTTTT

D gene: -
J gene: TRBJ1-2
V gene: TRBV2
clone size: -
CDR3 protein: CASWGRGPARGYTF
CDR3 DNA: TGTGCCAGCTGGGGGAGGGGCCCGGCCCGTGGCTACACCTTC

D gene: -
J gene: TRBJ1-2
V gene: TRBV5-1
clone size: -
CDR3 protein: CASSLDRPTLYTF
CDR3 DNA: TGCGCCAGCAGCTTGGATCGACCGACGCTCTACACCTTC

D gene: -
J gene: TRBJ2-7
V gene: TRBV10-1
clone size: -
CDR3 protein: CASSENVGSYEQYF
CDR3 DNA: TGCGCCAGCAGTGAAAACGTTGGCTCCTACGAGCAGTACTTC

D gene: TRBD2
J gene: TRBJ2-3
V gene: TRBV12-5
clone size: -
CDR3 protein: CASGSGLAGGLGYTDTQYF
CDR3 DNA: TGTGCTAGTGGCTCTGGACTAGCGGGAGGGCTAGGATACACAGATACGCAGTATTTT

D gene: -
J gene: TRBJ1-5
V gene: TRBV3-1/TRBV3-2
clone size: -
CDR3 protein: CASSQKGDQPQHF
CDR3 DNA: TGTGCCAGCAGCCAAAAGGGAGATCAGCCCCAGCATTTT

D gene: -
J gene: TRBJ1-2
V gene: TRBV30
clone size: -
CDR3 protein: CAWSNGQFGGYTF
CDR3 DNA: TGTGCCTGGAGCAACGGACAGTTCGGGGGCTACACCTTC

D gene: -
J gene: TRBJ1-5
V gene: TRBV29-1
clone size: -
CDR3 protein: CSVTTGTGQPQHF
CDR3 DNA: TGCAGCGTGACGACAGGCACGGGGCAGCCCCAGCATTTT

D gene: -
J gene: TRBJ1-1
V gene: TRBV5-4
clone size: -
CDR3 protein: CASSPRSGNTEAFF
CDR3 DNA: TGTGCCAGCAGCCCTAGGTCGGGGAACACTGAAGCTTTCTTT

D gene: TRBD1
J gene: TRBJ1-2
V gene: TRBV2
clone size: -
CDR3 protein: CASNKDRAVYGYTF
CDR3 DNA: TGTGCCAGCAATAAAGACAGGGCGGTCTATGGCTACACCTTC

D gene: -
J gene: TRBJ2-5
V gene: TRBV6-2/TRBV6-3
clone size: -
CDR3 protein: CASSYTAAQETQYF
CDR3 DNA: TGTGCCAGCAGTTACACCGCAGCCCAAGAGACCCAGTACTTC

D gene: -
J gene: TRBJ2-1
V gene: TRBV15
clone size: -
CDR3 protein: CATSGSGGANNEQFF
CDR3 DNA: TGTGCCACCAGCGGCTCAGGAGGGGCGAACAATGAGCAGTTCTTC

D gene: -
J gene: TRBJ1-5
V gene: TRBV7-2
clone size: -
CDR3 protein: CASSLAYLGTYSNQPQHF
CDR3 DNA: TGTGCCAGCAGCTTAGCGTACCTAGGGACCTATAGCAATCAGCCCCAGCATTTT

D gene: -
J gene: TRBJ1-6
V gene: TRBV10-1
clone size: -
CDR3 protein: CASSEFGHYSPLHF
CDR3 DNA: TGCGCCAGCAGTGAGTTCGGACATTATTCACCCCTCCACTTT

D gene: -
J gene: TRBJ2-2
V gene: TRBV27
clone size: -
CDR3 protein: CASSQGLDRDTGELFF
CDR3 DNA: TGTGCCAGCAGTCAAGGACTAGACAGGGACACCGGGGAGCTGTTTTTT

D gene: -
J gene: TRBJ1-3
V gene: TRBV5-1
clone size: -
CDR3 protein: CASSLGDSGRRNTIYF
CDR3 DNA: TGCGCCAGCAGCTTGGGAGACAGTGGACGAAGGAACACCATATATTTT

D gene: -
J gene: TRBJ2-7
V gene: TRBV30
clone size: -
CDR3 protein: CAWSVLVHEQYF
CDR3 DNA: TGTGCCTGGAGTGTGCTCGTCCACGAGCAGTACTTC

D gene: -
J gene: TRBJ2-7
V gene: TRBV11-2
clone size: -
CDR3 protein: CASSRPRGTYEQYF
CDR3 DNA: TGTGCCAGCAGCCGCCCGAGGGGAACCTACGAGCAGTACTTC

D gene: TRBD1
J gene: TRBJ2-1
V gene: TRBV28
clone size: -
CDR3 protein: CASSYRTGGNEQFF
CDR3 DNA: TGTGCCAGCAGTTACCGGACAGGGGGCAATGAGCAGTTCTTC

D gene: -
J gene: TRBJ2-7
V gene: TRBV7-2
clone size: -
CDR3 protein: CASSPSGSGYSYEQYF
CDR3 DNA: TGTGCCAGCAGCCCGAGTGGGAGCGGGTATTCCTACGAGCAGTACTTC

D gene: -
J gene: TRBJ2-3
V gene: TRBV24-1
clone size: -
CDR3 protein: CATSDLSEGPTDTQYF
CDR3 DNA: TGTGCCACCAGTGATTTATCGGAGGGACCCACAGATACGCAGTATTTT

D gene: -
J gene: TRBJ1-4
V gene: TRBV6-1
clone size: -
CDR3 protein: CASSEAWEKLFF
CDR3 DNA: TGTGCCAGCAGTGAAGCTTGGGAGAAACTGTTTTTT

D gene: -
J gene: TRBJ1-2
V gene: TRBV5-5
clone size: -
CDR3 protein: CASSLGQNVNYGYTF
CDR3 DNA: TGTGCCAGCAGCTTGGGGCAGAACGTCAACTATGGCTACACCTTC

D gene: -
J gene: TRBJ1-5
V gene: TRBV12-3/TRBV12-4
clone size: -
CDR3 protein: CASSTQGDQPQHF
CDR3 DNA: TGTGCCAGCAGTACACAGGGAGATCAGCCCCAGCATTTT

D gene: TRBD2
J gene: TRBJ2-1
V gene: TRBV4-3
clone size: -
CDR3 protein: CASSPGTSVTSSYNEQFF
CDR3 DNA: TGCGCCAGCAGTCCCGGGACTAGCGTAACGAGCTCCTACAATGAGCAGTTCTTC

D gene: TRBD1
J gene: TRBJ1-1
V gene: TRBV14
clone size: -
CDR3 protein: CASSAGGRGYTEAFF
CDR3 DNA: TGTGCCAGCAGCGCAGGGGGCAGGGGGTACACTGAAGCTTTCTTT